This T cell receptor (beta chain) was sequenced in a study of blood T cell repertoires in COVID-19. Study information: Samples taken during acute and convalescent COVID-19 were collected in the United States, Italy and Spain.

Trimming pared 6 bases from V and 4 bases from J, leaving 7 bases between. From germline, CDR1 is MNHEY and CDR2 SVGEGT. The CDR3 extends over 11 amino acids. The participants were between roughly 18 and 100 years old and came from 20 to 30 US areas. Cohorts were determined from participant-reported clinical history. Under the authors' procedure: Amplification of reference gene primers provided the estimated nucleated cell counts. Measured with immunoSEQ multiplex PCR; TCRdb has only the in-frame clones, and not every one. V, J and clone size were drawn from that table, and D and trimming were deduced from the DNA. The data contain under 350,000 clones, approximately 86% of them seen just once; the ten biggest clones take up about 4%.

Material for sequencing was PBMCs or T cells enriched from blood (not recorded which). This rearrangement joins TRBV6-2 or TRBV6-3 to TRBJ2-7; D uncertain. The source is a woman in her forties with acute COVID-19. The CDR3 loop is CASSFRYEQYF. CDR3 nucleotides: TGTGCCAGCAGCTTCAGATACGAGCAGTACTTC.